Listed below are T cell receptor beta chains from one sample, sequenced in a study of blood T cell repertoires in COVID-19. Sequencing used immunoSEQ multiplex PCR; TCRdb keeps in-frame clones, though not all of them. The sample lists roughly 150,000 clones, 84% occurring once. Material for sequencing was PBMCs or T cells enriched from blood (not recorded which). These receptors came from a man aged 50-59 years in a cohort exposed to, infected with or recovered from COVID-19 (not recorded which). CDR3s include the opening cysteine and the closing phenylalanine or tryptophan. D genes are given only for firm matches. A clone size is listed for some rows: how often the clone was seen (once, few, many), or a class if it is expanded.

J	V	D	size	CDR3	DNA
TRBJ2-5	TRBV7-6	.	.	CASSRVMGRAVGETQYF	TGTGCCAGCAGTCGCGTGATGGGCAGGGCGGTAGGAGAGACCCAGTACTTC
TRBJ1-6	TRBV11-2	TRBD1	.	CASSQPHRGSVDSPLHF	TGTGCCAGCAGCCAGCCCCACAGGGGATCGGTAGATTCACCCCTCCACTTT
TRBJ2-3	TRBV6-4	.	once	CASSDQRSTDTQYF	TGTGCCAGCAGTGACCAGCGGAGCACAGATACGCAGTATTTT
TRBJ2-1	TRBV28	.	.	CASSPSWSYNEQFF	TGTGCCAGCAGTCCTAGTTGGTCCTACAATGAGCAGTTCTTC
TRBJ2-7	TRBV27	TRBD1	.	CASSLVQGYEQYF	TGTGCCAGCAGTTTAGTACAGGGGTACGAGCAGTACTTC
TRBJ1-3	TRBV13	TRBD1	few	CASSSLTGGVIRSGNTIYF	TGTGCCAGCAGCTCCCTGACAGGGGGGGTGATCCGCTCTGGAAACACCATATATTTT
TRBJ1-5	TRBV27	.	.	CASSLSMRQPQHF	TGTGCCAGCAGTTTATCGATGCGGCAGCCCCAGCATTTT
TRBJ2-7	TRBV27	.	.	CASSSLDNPDEQYF	TGTGCCAGCAGTTCACTAGACAATCCCGACGAGCAGTACTTC
TRBJ2-1	TRBV7-9	TRBD1	.	CASSLPAVGDSHNEQFF	TGTGCCAGCAGCTTACCAGCCGTCGGGGACAGTCACAATGAGCAGTTCTTC
TRBJ1-6	TRBV5-6	.	.	CASSPTKSSYNSPLHF	TGTGCCAGCAGCCCCACGAAGAGCTCCTATAATTCACCCCTCCACTTT
TRBJ2-1	TRBV4-1	.	once	CASSAQGVEQFF	TGCGCCAGCAGCGCGCAGGGTGTCGAGCAGTTCTTC
TRBJ1-3	TRBV3-1/TRBV3-2	.	.	CASSIMGNTIYF	TGTGCCAGCAGCATCATGGGAAACACCATATATTTT
TRBJ2-2	TRBV5-1	TRBD2	.	CASSSRTSGVGGELFF	TGCGCCAGCAGCTCAAGGACTAGCGGGGTTGGCGGGGAGCTGTTTTTT
TRBJ1-1	TRBV27	.	.	CASSLPGEREAFF	TGTGCCAGCAGTTTACCCGGGGAGAGGGAAGCTTTCTTT
TRBJ2-1	TRBV24-1	TRBD1	.	CATSAAGGGDEQFF	TGTGCCACCAGTGCGGCAGGGGGCGGAGATGAGCAGTTCTTC
TRBJ2-5	TRBV2	TRBD2	.	CASKREGETQYF	TGTGCCAGCAAGCGGGAGGGTGAGACCCAGTACTTC
TRBJ1-5	TRBV6-5	TRBD1	.	CASRSTGDQPQHF	TGTGCCAGCAGATCAACAGGGGATCAGCCCCAGCATTTT
TRBJ2-2	TRBV9	.	.	CASSVVGGNTGELFF	TGTGCCAGCAGCGTAGTCGGGGGGAACACCGGGGAGCTGTTTTTT
TRBJ1-2	TRBV7-2	TRBD1	few	CASSFRGPYGYTF	TGTGCCAGCAGCTTCAGGGGGCCCTATGGCTACACCTTC
TRBJ2-1	TRBV9	.	.	CASSRAGNEQFF	TGTGCCAGCTCACGGGCGGGTAATGAGCAGTTCTTC
TRBJ2-1	TRBV28	TRBD1	.	CASTTGGAYNEQFF	TGTGCCAGCACGACAGGGGGCGCGTACAATGAGCAGTTCTTC
TRBJ2-7	TRBV6-5	.	.	CASNNGHLSYEQYF	TGTGCCAGTAATAATGGGCACTTATCCTACGAGCAGTACTTC
TRBJ1-1	TRBV4-3	TRBD1	.	CASSQGQPTEAFF	TGCGCCAGCAGCCAGGGACAGCCCACTGAAGCTTTCTTT
TRBJ1-6	TRBV18	.	.	CASSRSEGNSPLHF	TGTGCCAGCTCCCGGAGCGAAGGCAATTCACCCCTCCACTTT
TRBJ2-7	TRBV5-1	.	.	CASSLATGILNEQYF	TGCGCCAGCAGCTTGGCCACAGGGATCCTTAACGAGCAGTACTTC
TRBJ2-7	TRBV7-9	TRBD2	.	CASSTGLAGGLSYEQYF	TGTGCCAGCAGCACCGGACTAGCGGGAGGCCTCTCCTACGAGCAGTACTTC
TRBJ1-1	TRBV12-3/TRBV12-4	.	.	CASSPWNTEAFF	TGTGCCAGCAGTCCATGGAACACTGAAGCTTTCTTT
TRBJ2-7	TRBV6-1	TRBD2	.	CASSEGLAGSYEQYF	TGTGCCAGCAGTGAAGGACTAGCGGGCTCCTACGAGCAGTACTTC
TRBJ1-1	TRBV23-1	TRBD1	.	CASSEGQGVTEAFF	TGCGCCAGCAGTGAGGGACAGGGAGTCACTGAAGCTTTCTTT
TRBJ1-2	TRBV6-2/TRBV6-3	.	.	CASSHGRGYTF	TGTGCCAGCAGCCACGGGCGGGGGTACACCTTC